Detailed here is one T cell receptor beta chain. The antigen is undetermined. Every isolated RNA sample was fully reverse transcribed, so sequencing captured expressed TCRB transcripts. An average near 3.57 million reads came from naive, central memory and regulatory T cell samples. Clones were sequenced by immunoSEQ multiplex PCR, and TCRdb holds only the in-frame ones, with some missing. The sample lists more than 300,000 clones, roughly 9.8% occurring once. This sample stems from a study of beta chain features in type 1 diabetes. Whole-study findings and limits: The study found that naive, central memory and Treg TCRB repertoires appeared more similar in patients than in healthy donors. There was a moderate but significant shortening of TCRB CDR3s in all four CD4+ subsets of Type 1 diabetes patients.

The CDR3 is 14 amino acids. Trimming left V 0 bases short and J 4 bases short, with 10 bases between. CDR1 and CDR2 from the germline V gene are SGHRS and YFSETQ. Sequenced sample: central memory CD4+ T cells from blood. This sequence originates from a man aged 30 to 39 with type 1 diabetes. The genes are TRBV5-1 and TRBJ1-1; D may be TRBD1 (5 bases). The CDR3 here is CASSLDFGGTEAFF. DNA for the CDR3: TGCGCCAGCAGCTTGGATTTCGGGGGCACTGAAGCTTTCTTT.